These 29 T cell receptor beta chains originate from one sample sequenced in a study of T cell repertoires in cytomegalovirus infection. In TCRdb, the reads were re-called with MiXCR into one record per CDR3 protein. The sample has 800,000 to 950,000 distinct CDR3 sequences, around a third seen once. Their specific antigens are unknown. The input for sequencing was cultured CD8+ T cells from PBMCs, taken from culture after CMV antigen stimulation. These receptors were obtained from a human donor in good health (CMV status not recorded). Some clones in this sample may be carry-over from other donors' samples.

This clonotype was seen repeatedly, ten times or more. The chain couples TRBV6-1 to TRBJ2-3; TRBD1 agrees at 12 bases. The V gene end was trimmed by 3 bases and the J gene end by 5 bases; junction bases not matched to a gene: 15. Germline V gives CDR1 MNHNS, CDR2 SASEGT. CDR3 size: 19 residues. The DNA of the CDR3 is TGTGCCAGCAGTGACACCCGCCCCCCGGGACAGGGGGCAGGAGATACGCAGTATTTT. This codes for CASSDTRPPGQGAGDTQYF.

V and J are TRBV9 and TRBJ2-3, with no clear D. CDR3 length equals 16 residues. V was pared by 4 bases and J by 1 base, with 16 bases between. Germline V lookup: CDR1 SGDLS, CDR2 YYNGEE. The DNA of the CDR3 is TGTGCCAGCAGCACCCAGTCGGACCGAGGCACAGATACGCAGTATTTT. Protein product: CASSTQSDRGTDTQYF.

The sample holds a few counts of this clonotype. The CDR3 DNA follows: TGTGCCAGCAGCCCGGGGGGGGGACGGCTCAATGAGCAGTTCTTC. Translating gives CASSPGGGRLNEQFF. This sequence joins TRBV7-9 and TRBJ2-1; 8 nucleotides align to TRBD2. This CDR3 is built from 15 residues. Per the germline V gene, CDR1 is SEHNR and CDR2 is FQNEAQ (reference sequence). The J segment lost 6 bases and the V segment lost 5 bases, leaving 9 bases of the junction unmatched.

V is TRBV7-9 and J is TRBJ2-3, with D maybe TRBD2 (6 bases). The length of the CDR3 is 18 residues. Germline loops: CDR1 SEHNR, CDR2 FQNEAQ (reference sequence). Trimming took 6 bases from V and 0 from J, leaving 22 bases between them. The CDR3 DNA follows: TGTGCCAGCAGTTCCCCCACCGAGGGAGGCACTAGCACAGATACGCAGTATTTT. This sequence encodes CASSSPTEGGTSTDTQYF.

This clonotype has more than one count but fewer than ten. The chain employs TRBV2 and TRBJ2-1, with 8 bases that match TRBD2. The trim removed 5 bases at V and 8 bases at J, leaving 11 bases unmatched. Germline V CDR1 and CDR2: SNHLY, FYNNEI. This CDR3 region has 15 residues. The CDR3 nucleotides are TGTGCCAGCAGTCATAGCGGGGCACACAGTGATGAGCAGTTCTTC. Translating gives CASSHSGAHSDEQFF.

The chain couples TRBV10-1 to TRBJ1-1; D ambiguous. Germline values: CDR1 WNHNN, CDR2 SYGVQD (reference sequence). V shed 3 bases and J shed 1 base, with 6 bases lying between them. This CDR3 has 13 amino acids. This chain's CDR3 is CASSDWENTEAFF. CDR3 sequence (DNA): TGCGCCAGCAGTGATTGGGAGAACACTGAAGCTTTCTTT.

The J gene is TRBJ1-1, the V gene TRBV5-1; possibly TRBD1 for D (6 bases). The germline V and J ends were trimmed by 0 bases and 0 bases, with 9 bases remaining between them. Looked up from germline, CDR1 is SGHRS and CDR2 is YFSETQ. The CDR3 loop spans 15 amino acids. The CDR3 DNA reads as TGCGCCAGCAGCTTGGTGGGACACCTGAACACTGAAGCTTTCTTT. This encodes CASSLVGHLNTEAFF.

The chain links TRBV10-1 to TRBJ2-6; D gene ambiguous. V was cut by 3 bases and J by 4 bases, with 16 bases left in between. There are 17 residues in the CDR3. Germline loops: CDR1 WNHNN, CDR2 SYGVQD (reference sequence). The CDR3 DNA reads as TGCGCCAGCAGTGACGACCCGGAGACGGCAGGGGCCAACGTCCTGACTTTC. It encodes CASSDDPETAGANVLTF.

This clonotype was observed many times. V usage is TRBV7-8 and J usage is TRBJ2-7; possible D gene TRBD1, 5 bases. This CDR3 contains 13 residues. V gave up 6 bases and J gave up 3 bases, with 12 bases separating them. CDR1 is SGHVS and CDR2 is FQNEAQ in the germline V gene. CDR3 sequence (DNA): TGTGCCAGCAGTTGGGGCAGGGACTACGAGCAGTACTTC. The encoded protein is CASSWGRDYEQYF.

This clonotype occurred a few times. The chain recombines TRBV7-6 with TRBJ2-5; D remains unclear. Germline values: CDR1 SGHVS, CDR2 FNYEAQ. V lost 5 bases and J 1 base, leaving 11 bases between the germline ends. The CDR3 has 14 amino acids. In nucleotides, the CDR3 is TGTGCCAGCAGCACGACGGCAATCCAAGAGACCCAGTACTTC. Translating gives CASSTTAIQETQYF.

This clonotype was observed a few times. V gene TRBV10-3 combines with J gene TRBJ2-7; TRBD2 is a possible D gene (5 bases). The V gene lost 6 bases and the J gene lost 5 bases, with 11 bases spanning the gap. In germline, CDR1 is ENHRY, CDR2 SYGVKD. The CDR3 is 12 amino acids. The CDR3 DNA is TGTGCCATCAGGGAGAGGCGGGACGAGCAGTACTTC. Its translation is CAIRERRDEQYF.

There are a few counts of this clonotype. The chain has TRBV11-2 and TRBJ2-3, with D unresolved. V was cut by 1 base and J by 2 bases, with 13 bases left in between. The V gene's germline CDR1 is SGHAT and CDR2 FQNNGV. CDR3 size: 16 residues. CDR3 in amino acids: CASSLVFQTTTDTQYF. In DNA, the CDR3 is TGTGCCAGCAGCTTAGTTTTTCAGACCACCACAGATACGCAGTATTTT.

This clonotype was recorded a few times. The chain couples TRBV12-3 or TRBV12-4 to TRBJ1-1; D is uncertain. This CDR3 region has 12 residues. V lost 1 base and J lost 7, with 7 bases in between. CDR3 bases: TGTGCCAGCAGTTTAGGGGTGGTTGAAGCTTTCTTT. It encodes CASSLGVVEAFF.

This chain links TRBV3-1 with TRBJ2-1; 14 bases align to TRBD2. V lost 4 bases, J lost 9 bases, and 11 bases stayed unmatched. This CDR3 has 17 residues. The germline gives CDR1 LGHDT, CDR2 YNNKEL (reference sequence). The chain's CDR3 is CASSLLGGTSGGTEQFF. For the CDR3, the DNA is TGTGCCAGCAGCCTACTTGGGGGGACTAGCGGGGGAACTGAGCAGTTCTTC.

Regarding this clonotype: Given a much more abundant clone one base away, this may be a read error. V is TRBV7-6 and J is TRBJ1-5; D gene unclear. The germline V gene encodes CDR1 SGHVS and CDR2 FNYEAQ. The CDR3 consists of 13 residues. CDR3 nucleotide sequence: TGTGCCAGCGCGTGGGATAGCTATCAGCCCCAGCATTTT. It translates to CASAWDSYQPQHF.

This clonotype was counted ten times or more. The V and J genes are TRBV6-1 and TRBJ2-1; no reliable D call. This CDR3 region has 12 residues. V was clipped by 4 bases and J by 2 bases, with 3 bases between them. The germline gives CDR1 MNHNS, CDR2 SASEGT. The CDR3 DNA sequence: TGTGCCAGCAGTGGCACCTACAATGAGCAGTTCTTC. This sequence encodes CASSGTYNEQFF.

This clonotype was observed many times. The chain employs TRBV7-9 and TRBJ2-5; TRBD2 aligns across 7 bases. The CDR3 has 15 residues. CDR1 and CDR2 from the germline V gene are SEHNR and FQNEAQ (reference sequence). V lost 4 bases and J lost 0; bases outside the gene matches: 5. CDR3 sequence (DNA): TGTGCCAGCAGCTCTAGCGGAGCGTACCAAGAGACCCAGTACTTC. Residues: CASSSSGAYQETQYF. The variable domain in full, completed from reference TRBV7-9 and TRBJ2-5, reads DTGVSQNPRHKITKRGQNVTFRCDPISEHNRLYWYRQTLGQGPEFLTYFQNEAQLEKSRLLSDRFSAERPKGSFSTLEIQRTEQGDSAMYLCASSSSGAYQETQYFGPGTRLLVL.

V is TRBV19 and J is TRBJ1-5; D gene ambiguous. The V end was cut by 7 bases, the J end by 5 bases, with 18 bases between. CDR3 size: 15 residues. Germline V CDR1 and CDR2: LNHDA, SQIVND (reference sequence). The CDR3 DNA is TGTGCCAGTACCATCTCCGGAACAGAATATCAGCCCCAGCATTTT. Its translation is CASTISGTEYQPQHF.

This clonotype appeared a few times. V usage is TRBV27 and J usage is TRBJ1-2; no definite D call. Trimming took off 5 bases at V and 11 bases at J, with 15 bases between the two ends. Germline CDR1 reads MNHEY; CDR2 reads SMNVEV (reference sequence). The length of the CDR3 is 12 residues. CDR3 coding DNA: TGTGCCAGCAGTCCCCTCGGCGGAAGGTACACCTTC. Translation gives CASSPLGGRYTF.

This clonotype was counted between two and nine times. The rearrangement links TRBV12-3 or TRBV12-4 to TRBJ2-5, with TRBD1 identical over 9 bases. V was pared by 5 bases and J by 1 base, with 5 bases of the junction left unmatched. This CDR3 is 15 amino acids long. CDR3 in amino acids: CASSVGQGSQETQYF. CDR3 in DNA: TGTGCCAGCAGTGTGGGACAGGGTAGCCAAGAGACCCAGTACTTC.

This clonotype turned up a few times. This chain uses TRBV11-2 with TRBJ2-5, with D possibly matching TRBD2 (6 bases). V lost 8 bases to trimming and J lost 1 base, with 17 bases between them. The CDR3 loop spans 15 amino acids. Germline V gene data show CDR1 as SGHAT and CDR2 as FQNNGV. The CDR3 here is CASRDGGLLQETQYF. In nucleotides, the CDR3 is TGTGCCAGCCGGGACGGGGGACTGCTCCAAGAGACCCAGTACTTC.

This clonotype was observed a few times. The DNA for the CDR3 is TGTGCCAGCAGTTACTCGGGACACCACACAGATACGCAGTATTTT. This gives the protein CASSYSGHHTDTQYF. The chain has TRBV6-5 and TRBJ2-3, with D perhaps matching TRBD1 (6 bases). Trimming stripped 0 bases from V and 2 bases from J, with 9 bases between. CDR1 and CDR2 (germline): MNHEY, SVGAGI. The CDR3 covers 15 residues.

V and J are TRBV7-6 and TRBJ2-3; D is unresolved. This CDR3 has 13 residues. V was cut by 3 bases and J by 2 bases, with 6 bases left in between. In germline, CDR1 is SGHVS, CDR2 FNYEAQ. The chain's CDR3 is CASSFQPTDTQYF. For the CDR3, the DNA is TGTGCCAGCAGCTTTCAACCCACAGATACGCAGTATTTT.

The CDR3 protein is CASSHRDRATDTQYF. For the CDR3, the DNA is TGTGCCAGCAGCCATCGGGACAGGGCAACAGATACGCAGTATTTT. This chain joins TRBV3-1 and TRBJ2-3; 9 nucleotides align to TRBD1. This CDR3 spans 15 amino acids. Germline trimming cut 3 bases from V and 3 bases from J; bases unmatched to any gene: 4. Germline V lookup: CDR1 LGHDT, CDR2 YNNKEL (reference sequence).

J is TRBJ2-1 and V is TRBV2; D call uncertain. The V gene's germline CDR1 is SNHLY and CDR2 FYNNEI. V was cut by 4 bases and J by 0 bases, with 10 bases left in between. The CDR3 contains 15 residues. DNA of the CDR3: TGTGCCAGCAGTGGTTACTTGAGCTCCTACAATGAGCAGTTCTTC. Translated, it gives CASSGYLSSYNEQFF.

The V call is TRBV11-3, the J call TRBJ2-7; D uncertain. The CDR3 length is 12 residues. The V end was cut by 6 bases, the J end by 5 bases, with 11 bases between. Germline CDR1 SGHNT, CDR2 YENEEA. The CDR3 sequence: CASSSSGDEQYF. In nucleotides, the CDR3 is TGTGCCAGCAGTTCATCAGGCGACGAGCAGTACTTC.

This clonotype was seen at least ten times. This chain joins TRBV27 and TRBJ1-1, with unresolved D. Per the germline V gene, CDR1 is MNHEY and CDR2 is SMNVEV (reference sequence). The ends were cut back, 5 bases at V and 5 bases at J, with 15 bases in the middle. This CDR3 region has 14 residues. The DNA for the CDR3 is TGTGCCAGCAGTCTACAGCCTAGATGGACTGAAGCTTTCTTT. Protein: CASSLQPRWTEAFF.

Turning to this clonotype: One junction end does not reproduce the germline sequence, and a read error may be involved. CDR3 sequence: CANSYSIGTEGYTF. DNA of the CDR3: TGTGCCAACAGTTACTCGATCGGGACAGAGGGCTACACCTTC. The chain carries TRBV6-5 and TRBJ1-2, with 7 bases that match TRBD1. Germline CDR1 reads MNHEY; CDR2 reads SVGAGI. CDR3 length: 14 amino acids.

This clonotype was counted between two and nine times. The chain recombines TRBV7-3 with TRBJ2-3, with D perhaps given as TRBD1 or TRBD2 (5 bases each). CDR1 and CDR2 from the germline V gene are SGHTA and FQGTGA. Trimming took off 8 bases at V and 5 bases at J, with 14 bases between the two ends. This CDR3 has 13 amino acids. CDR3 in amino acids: CASGMTGGDTQYF. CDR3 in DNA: TGTGCCAGCGGCATGACTGGGGGAGATACGCAGTATTTT. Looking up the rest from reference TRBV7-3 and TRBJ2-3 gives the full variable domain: GAGVSQTPSNKVTEKGKYVELRCDPISGHTALYWYRQSLGQGPEFLIYFQGTGAADDSGLPNDRFFAVRPEGSVSTLKIQRTERGDSAVYLCASGMTGGDTQYFGPGTRLTVL.